A single sample gave rise to the 7 T cell receptor beta chains below, sequenced in a study of blood T cell repertoires in COVID-19. TCRdb's copy holds only in-frame clones and misses some; the assay was immunoSEQ multiplex PCR. The sample holds about 200,000 clones, less than 90% seen once. The sample taken for sequencing was peripheral blood. The receptors originated from a woman in her 70s with acute or convalescent COVID-19.

J is TRBJ1-1 and V is TRBV27; D not certain. The length of the CDR3 is 14 residues. The germline V and J ends were trimmed by 3 bases and 2 bases, with 10 bases remaining between them. The germline V gene encodes CDR1 MNHEY and CDR2 SMNVEV (reference sequence). This CDR3 reads CASSFDRGNTEAFF. The CDR3 bases are TGTGCCAGCAGTTTTGACCGGGGAAACACTGAAGCTTTCTTT.

The J gene is TRBJ2-7, the V gene TRBV2; 8 nucleotides line up with TRBD1. CDR3 size: 13 residues. J was trimmed by 2 bases and V by 6 bases; bases with no gene match: 3. Germline values: CDR1 SNHLY, CDR2 FYNNEI. CDR3 amino acids: CASRGTGTYEQYF. The CDR3 DNA follows: TGTGCCAGCAGGGGGACAGGAACCTACGAGCAGTACTTC. The full variable domain, its missing parts supplied by reference TRBV2 and TRBJ2-7, is EPEVTQTPSHQVTQMGQEVILRCVPISNHLYFYWYRQILGQKVEFLVSFYNNEISEKSEIFDDQFSVERPDGSNFTLKIRSTKLEDSAMYFCASRGTGTYEQYFGPGTRLTVT.

The chain has TRBV11-2 and TRBJ1-6, with TRBD1 matching 7 bases. The germline CDR1 and CDR2 sequences are SGHAT and FQNNGV. J gave up 9 bases and V 5 bases, and 7 bases lay outside the gene matches. The CDR3 is 14 residues long. CDR3 loop: CASSADRAGSPLHF. The DNA of the CDR3 is TGTGCCAGCAGCGCCGACAGGGCAGGTTCACCCCTCCACTTT.

CDR3 loop: CATSEGTSGRDEQFF. CDR3 nucleotides: TGTGCCACCAGTGAAGGGACTAGCGGGAGAGACGAGCAGTTCTTC. J is TRBJ2-1 and V is TRBV24-1; 14 bases map to TRBD2. With 4 bases clipped from V and 10 bases from J, the junction kept 5 bases outside the gene matches. The CDR3 is made up of 15 amino acids. The germline gives CDR1 KGHDR, CDR2 SFDVKD.

This clone was counted a single time. The chain joins TRBV5-8 to TRBJ2-5; 9 bases align to TRBD2. Looked up from germline, CDR1 is SGHTS and CDR2 is YDEGEE. V was clipped by 1 base and J by 4 bases; unmatched bases: 2. The CDR3 has 14 residues. DNA of the CDR3: TGTGCCAGCAGCTTGCAGCGGGGGGTAGAGACCCAGTACTTC. Its protein is CASSLQRGVETQYF. The full variable domain, completed using reference TRBV5-8 and TRBJ2-5, is EAGVTQSPTHLIKTRGQQATLRCSPISGHTSVYWYQQALGLGLQFLLWYDEGEERNRGNFPPRFSGRQFPNYSSELNVNALELEDSALYLCASSLQRGVETQYFGPGTRLLVL.

CDR3 in amino acids: CASRKRPLTGRNTGELFF. The CDR3 DNA reads as TGTGCCAGCAGAAAAAGGCCCCTGACAGGGAGGAACACCGGGGAGCTGTTTTTT. The V call is TRBV21-1, the J call TRBJ2-2; the table gives TRBD1 as D, unverified against the DNA. TRBV21-1 is recorded as a pseudogene. This CDR3 region has 18 residues.

The count of this clone is one. V is TRBV10-3 and J is TRBJ2-1; TRBD2 matches at 15 bases. This CDR3 is built from 13 residues. Trimming at V came to 9 bases and at J to 15 bases, leaving 9 bases not matched to a gene. Germline values: CDR1 ENHRY, CDR2 SYGVKD. The CDR3 here is CAMMGLAGGKTFF. The CDR3 region has the DNA TGTGCCATGATGGGACTAGCGGGGGGTAAAACGTTCTTC.